This is a list of T cell receptor beta chains from one sample in a study of blood T cell repertoires in COVID-19. Produced via immunoSEQ multiplex PCR; TCRdb's table is partial and in-frame only. The sample has roughly 150,000 clones, roughly 74% seen once. Input material: peripheral blood. Receptors were obtained from a woman over 75 with acute or convalescent COVID-19. The CDR3 runs from the conserved cysteine through the conserved F or W. A D gene is named only where the DNA matches it firmly. Clone size is given for some rows only: seen once, a few or many times, or a class if the clone is expanded.

V gene	clone size	D gene	J gene	CDR3 DNA	CDR3 protein
TRBV2	-	TRBD1	TRBJ1-2	TGTGCCAGCAGTGAGGAAACGACAGGGAGCTATGGCTACACCTTC	CASSEETTGSYGYTF
TRBV5-1	-	TRBD1	TRBJ1-1	TGCGCCAGCAGCGATGGACAGGAGGTCACTGAAGCTTTCTTT	CASSDGQEVTEAFF
TRBV6-5	-	TRBD1	TRBJ2-3	TGTGCCAGCAGTTACTTTGGGGGACAGGGGGCTGATACGCAGTATTTT	CASSYFGGQGADTQYF
TRBV3-1/TRBV3-2	-	-	TRBJ1-2	TGTGCCAGCAGCCAACTGAGCAACTATGGCTACACCTTC	CASSQLSNYGYTF
TRBV5-4	few	-	TRBJ1-2	TGTGCCAGCAGCCCCCCAGATCTCTATGGCTACACCTTC	CASSPPDLYGYTF
TRBV13	-	TRBD2	TRBJ2-3	TGTGCCAGCAGCTTAAAAGCGGGGGGACCGAGCACAGATACGCAGTATTTT	CASSLKAGGPSTDTQYF
TRBV7-9	-	TRBD2	TRBJ2-2	TGTGCCAGCAGCTTAGGGCTAGCGGGAGTCCCCGGGGAGCTGTTTTTT	CASSLGLAGVPGELFF
TRBV7-2	-	-	TRBJ1-5	TGTGCCAGCAGCCCCAGCATAAACGGGGATCAGCCCCAGCATTTT	CASSPSINGDQPQHF
TRBV5-1	-	-	TRBJ1-4	TGCGCCAGCAGCTTGATGGCAGGGAAGGATGAAAAACTGTTTTTT	CASSLMAGKDEKLFF
TRBV3-1/TRBV3-2	many	-	TRBJ1-1	TGTGCCAGCAGCTTTGGAGGGCAGGGAGCTTTCTTT	CASSFGGQGAFF
TRBV24-1	once	-	TRBJ1-2	TGTGCCACCATCGAGCCGGGGGTCGGATATGGCTACACCTTC	CATIEPGVGYGYTF
TRBV3-1/TRBV3-2	-	TRBD1	TRBJ1-5	TGTGCCAGCAGCCAGGGACAGGGGGTGAATAGCAATCAGCCCCAGCATTTT	CASSQGQGVNSNQPQHF
TRBV28	-	-	TRBJ2-1	TGTGCCAGCAGAACCACTGGGGCAGGGTTGAGGAATGAGCAGTTCTTC	CASRTTGAGLRNEQFF
TRBV5-1	-	-	TRBJ2-4	TGCGCCAGCAGCTTGGGGACACTAGCCAAAAACATTCAGTACTTC	CASSLGTLAKNIQYF
TRBV5-1	-	-	TRBJ1-4	TGCGCCAGCAGCTTTGGGGAGGAGGTTGGTGAAAAACTGTTTTTT	CASSFGEEVGEKLFF
TRBV2	-	-	TRBJ1-1	TGTGCCAGCAGGAAACAGGAGAACACTGAAGCTTTCTTT	CASRKQENTEAFF
TRBV28	-	-	TRBJ2-1	TGTGCCAGCAAGGAGATTATCAGCTCCTACAATGAGCAGTTCTTC	CASKEIISSYNEQFF
TRBV7-9	-	TRBD1	TRBJ1-5	TGTGCCAGCAGCTTAGCCAGGGGGGATCAGCCCCAGCATTTT	CASSLARGDQPQHF
TRBV19	-	-	TRBJ1-4	TGTGCCAGTACCCGATCCTCAGGGAGGCCTTATGAAAAACTGTTTTTT	CASTRSSGRPYEKLFF
TRBV5-8	-	-	TRBJ2-5	TGTGCCAGCAGCTTGGGCCAGGGGAACAGAGAGACCCAGTACTTC	CASSLGQGNRETQYF